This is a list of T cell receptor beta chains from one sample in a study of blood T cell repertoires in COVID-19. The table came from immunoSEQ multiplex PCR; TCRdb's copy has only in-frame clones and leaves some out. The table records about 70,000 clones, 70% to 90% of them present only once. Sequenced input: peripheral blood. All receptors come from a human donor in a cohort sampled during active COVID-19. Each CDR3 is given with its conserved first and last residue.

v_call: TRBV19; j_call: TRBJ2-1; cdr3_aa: CASSIWAGGGNEQFF
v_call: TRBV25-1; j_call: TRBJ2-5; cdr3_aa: CASSELGGQETQYF
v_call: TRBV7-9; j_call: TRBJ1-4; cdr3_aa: CASSRAETGNEKLFF
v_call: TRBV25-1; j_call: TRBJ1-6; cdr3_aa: CASSGDRTPNSPLHF
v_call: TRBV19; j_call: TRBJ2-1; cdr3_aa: CASSIRYERRQSSYNEQFF
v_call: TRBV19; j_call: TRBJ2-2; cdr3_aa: CASSLGSRGLSTGELFF
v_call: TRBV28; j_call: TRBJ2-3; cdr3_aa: CASSLLADNTDTQYF
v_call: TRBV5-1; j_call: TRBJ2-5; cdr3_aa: CASTPGSGTQETQYF
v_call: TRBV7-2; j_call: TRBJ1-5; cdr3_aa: CASSLWVPGKANQPQHF
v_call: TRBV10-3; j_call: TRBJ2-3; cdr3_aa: CAIREARGGGDTQYF
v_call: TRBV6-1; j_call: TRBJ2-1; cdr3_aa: CASSEVAESYNEQFF
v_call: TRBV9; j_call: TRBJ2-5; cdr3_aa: CASSSTGTGETQYF
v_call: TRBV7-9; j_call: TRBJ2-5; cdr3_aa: CASISMGGAGETQYF
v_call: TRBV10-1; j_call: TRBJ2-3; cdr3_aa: CASSESAGGPDTQYF
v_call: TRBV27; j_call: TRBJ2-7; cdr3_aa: CASSYNLAGGYEQYF
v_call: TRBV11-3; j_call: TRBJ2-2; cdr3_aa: CASSRDSTGELFF
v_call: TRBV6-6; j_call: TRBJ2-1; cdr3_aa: CASSYSLQGNNEQFF
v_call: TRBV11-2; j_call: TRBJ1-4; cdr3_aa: CASRPDIHNEKLFF